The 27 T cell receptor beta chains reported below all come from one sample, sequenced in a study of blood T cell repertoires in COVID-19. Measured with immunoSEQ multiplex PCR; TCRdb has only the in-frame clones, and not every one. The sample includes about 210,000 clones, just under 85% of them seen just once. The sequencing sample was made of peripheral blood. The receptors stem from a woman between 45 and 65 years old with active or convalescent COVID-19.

Here the CDR3 reads CASSRDRGMTGNTIYF. CDR3 DNA sequence: TGTGCCAGCAGCCGAGATCGGGGGATGACTGGAAACACCATATATTTT. The J gene is TRBJ1-3, the V gene TRBV5-6, with D perhaps matching TRBD1 (5 bases). The CDR3 extends over 16 amino acids. The V end was cut by 4 bases, the J end by 2 bases, with 16 bases between. Germline assignment: CDR1 SGHDT and CDR2 YYEEEE.

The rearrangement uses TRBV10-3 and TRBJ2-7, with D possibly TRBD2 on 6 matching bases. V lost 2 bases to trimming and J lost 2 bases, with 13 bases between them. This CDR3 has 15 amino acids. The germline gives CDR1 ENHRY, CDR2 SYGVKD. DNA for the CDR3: TGTGCCATCAGTGAGGAGGCAGGACTACCCTACGAGCAGTACTTC. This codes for CAISEEAGLPYEQYF.

CDR3 amino acids: CASSLRDRGNNEQFF. The CDR3 DNA follows: TGTGCCAGCAGCCTCCGGGACAGGGGTAATAATGAGCAGTTCTTC. The chain links TRBV11-2 to TRBJ2-1; TRBD1 aligns across 10 bases. Germline CDR1 reads SGHAT; CDR2 reads FQNNGV. The CDR3 consists of 15 residues. With V trimmed by 5 bases and J by 7 bases, 8 bases remained unmatched. Together with reference TRBV11-2 and TRBJ2-1, the CDR3 gives the full variable domain: EAGVAQSPRYKIIEKRQSVAFWCNPISGHATLYWYQQILGQGPKLLIQFQNNGVVDDSQLPKDRFSAERLKGVDSTLKIQPAKLEDSAVYLCASSLRDRGNNEQFFGPGTRLTVL.

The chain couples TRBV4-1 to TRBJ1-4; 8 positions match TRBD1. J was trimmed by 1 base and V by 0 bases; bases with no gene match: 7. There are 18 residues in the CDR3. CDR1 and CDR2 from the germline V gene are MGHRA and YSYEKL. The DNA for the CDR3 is TGCGCCAGCAGCCAAGAATGGACAGGGAGGGGAACTAATGAAAAACTGTTTTTT. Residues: CASSQEWTGRGTNEKLFF.

For the CDR3, the DNA is TGCGCCAGCAGCCAAGTGGGGGGAGGGACCGGGGAGCTGTTTTTT. Protein sequence: CASSQVGGGTGELFF. This chain links TRBV4-1 with TRBJ2-2; 7 bases fit TRBD2. In germline, CDR1 is MGHRA, CDR2 YSYEKL. The V gene end was trimmed by 1 base and the J gene end by 5 bases; junction bases not matched to a gene: 4. The CDR3 consists of 15 residues.

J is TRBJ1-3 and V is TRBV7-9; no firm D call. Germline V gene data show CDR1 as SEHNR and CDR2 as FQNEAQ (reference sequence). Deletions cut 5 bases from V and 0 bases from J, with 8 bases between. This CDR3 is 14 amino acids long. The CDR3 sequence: CASSNTYSGNTIYF. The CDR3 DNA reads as TGTGCCAGCAGCAATACCTACTCTGGAAACACCATATATTTT.

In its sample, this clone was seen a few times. DNA of the CDR3: TGTGCCAGCGGGAAACAGGGGTCAGATACGCAGTATTTT. It encodes CASGKQGSDTQYF. The chain combines TRBV3-1 (or the pseudogene TRBV3-2) with TRBJ2-3; TRBD1 aligns across 7 bases. CDR3 length: 13 residues. The junction had 6 bases not matched to a gene; V was cut back by 8 bases and J by 4 bases. CDR1 and CDR2 (germline): LGHDT, YNNKEL (reference sequence).

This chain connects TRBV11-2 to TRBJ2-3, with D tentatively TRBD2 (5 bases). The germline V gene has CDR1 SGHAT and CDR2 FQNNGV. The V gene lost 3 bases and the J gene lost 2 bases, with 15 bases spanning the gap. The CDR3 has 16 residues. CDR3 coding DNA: TGTGCCAGCAGCTTTACCGGGGTAGCTCCCACAGATACGCAGTATTTT. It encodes CASSFTGVAPTDTQYF.

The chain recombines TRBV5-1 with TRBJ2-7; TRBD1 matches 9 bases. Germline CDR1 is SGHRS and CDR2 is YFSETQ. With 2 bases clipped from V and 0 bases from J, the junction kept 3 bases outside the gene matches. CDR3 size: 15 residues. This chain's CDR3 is CASSFGGQGSYEQYF. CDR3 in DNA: TGCGCCAGCAGCTTCGGGGGACAGGGCTCCTACGAGCAGTACTTC. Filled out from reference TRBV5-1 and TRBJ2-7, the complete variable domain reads KAGVTQTPRYLIKTRGQQVTLSCSPISGHRSVSWYQQTPGQGLQFLFEYFSETQRNKGNFPGRFSGRQFSNSRSEMNVSTLELGDSALYLCASSFGGQGSYEQYFGPGTRLTVT.

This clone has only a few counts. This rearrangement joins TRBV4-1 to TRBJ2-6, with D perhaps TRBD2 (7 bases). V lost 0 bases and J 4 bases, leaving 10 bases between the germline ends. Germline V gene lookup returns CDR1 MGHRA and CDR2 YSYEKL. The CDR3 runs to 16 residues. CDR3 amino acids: CASSQDRGGGANVLTF. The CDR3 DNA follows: TGCGCCAGCAGCCAAGATAGGGGGGGCGGGGCCAACGTCCTGACTTTC.

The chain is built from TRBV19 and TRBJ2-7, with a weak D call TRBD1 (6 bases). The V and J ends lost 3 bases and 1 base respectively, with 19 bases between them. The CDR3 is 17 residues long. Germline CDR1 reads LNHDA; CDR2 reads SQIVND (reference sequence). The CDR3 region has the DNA TGTGCCAGTAGTATTGGGTTACCCGGGACAACGTCCTACGAGCAGTACGTC. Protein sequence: CASSIGLPGTTSYEQYV.

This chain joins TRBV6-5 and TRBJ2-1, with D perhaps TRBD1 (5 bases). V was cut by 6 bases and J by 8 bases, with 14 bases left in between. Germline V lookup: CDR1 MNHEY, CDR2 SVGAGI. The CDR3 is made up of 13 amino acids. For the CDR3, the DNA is TGTGCCAGCAGGAACCAGGGTGGCCATGAGCAGTTCTTC. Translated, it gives CASRNQGGHEQFF.

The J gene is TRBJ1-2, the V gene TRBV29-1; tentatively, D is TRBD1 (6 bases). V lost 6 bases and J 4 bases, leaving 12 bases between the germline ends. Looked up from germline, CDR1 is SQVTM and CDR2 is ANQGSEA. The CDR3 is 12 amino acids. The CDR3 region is CSVGGGGYGYTF. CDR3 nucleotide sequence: TGCAGCGTGGGCGGGGGCGGCTATGGCTACACCTTC.

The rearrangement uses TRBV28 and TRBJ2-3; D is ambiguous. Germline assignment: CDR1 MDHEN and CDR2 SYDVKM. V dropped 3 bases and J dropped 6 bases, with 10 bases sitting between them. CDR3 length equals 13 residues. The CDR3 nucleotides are TGTGCCAGCAGTTTCCAACTCGGGGATACGCAGTATTTT. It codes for CASSFQLGDTQYF.

The CDR3 region has the DNA TGTGCCAGCAGTTGGCGGGGGCGGGGGTATTTT. This gives the protein CASSWRGRGYF. V usage is TRBV28 and J usage is TRBJ2-3; perhaps TRBD2 as D (7 bases). Germline assignment: CDR1 MDHEN and CDR2 SYDVKM. The CDR3 spans 11 residues. V lost 4 bases to trimming and J lost 14 bases, with 13 bases between them.

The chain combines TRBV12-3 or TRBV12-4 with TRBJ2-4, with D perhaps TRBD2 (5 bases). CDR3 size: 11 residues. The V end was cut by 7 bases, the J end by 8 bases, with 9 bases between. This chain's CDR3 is CASTMEDIQYF. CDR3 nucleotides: TGTGCCAGCACAATGGAGGACATTCAGTACTTC.

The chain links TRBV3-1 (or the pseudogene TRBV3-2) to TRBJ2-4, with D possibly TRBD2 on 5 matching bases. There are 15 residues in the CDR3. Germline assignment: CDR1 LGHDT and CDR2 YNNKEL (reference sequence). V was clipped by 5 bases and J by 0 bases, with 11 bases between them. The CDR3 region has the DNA TGTGCCAGCAGCGGCGGGCTGATAGCCAAAAACATTCAGTACTTC. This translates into CASSGGLIAKNIQYF.

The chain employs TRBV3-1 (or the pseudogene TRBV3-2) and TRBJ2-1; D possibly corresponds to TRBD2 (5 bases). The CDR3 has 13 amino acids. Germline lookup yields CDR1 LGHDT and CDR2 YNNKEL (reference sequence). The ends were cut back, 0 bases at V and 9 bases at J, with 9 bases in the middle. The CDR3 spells CASSQDLRGEQFF. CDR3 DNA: TGTGCCAGCAGCCAAGATCTCCGGGGTGAGCAGTTCTTC.

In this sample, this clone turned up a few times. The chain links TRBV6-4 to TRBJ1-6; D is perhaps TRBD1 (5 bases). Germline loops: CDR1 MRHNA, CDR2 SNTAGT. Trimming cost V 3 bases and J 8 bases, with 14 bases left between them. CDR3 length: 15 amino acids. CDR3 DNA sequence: TGTGCCAGCAGTGAACGACTGGAAGGGGATTCACCCCTCCACTTT. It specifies CASSERLEGDSPLHF.

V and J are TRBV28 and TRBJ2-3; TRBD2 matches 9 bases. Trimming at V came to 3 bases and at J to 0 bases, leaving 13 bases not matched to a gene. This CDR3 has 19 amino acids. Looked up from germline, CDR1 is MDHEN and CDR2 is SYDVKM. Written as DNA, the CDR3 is TGTGCCAGCAGTTTTCCCCTCGGGCTAGCGGGGTCTAGCACAGATACGCAGTATTTT. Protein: CASSFPLGLAGSSTDTQYF.

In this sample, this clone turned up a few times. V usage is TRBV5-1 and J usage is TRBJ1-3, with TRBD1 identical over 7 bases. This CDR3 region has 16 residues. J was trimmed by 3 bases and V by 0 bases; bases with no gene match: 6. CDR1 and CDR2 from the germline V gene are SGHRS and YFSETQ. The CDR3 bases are TGCGCCAGCAGCTTGGCCGGAGACAGGGATGGAAACACCATATATTTT. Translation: CASSLAGDRDGNTIYF.

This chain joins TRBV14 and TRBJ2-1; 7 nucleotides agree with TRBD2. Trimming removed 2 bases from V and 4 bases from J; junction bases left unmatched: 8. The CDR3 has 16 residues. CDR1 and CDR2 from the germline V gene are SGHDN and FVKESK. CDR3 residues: CASSQSGTLGYNEQFF. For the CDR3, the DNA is TGTGCCAGCAGCCAAAGCGGGACTCTCGGGTACAATGAGCAGTTCTTC.

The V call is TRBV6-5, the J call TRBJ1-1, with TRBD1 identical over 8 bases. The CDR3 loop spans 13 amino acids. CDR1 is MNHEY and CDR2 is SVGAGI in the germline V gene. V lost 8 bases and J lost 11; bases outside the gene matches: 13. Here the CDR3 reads CASPRTGTRDAFF. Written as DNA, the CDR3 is TGTGCCAGCCCCAGGACAGGGACGAGGGACGCTTTCTTT.

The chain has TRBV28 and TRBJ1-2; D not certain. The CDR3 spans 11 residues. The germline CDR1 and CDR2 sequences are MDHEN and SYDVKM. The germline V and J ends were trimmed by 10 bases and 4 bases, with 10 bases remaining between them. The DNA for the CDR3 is TGTGCCACCCCTCTTTCCTATGGCTACACCTTC. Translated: CATPLSYGYTF.

The CDR3 nucleotides are TGTGCCAGCAGTTTATCTGCTAGCGGGAGCACATTTTTCGAGCAGTACTTC. It translates to CASSLSASGSTFFEQYF. The chain uses TRBV27 and TRBJ2-7, with 10 positions matching TRBD2. From germline, CDR1 is MNHEY and CDR2 SMNVEV (reference sequence). The CDR3 runs 17 residues. V lost 0 bases to trimming and J lost 6 bases; unmatched junction nucleotides: 11.

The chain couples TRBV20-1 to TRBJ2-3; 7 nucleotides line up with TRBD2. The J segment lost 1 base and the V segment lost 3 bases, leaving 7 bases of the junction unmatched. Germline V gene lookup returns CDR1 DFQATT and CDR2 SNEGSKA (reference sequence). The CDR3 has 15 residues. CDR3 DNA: TGCAGTGCTAGTTATGGCGGGAGTGGCACAGATACGCAGTATTTT. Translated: CSASYGGSGTDTQYF.

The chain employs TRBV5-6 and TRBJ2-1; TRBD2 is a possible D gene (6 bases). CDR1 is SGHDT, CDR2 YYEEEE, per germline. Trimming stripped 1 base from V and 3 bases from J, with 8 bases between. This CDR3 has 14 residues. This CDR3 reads CASSLTGVYNEQFF. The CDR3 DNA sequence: TGTGCCAGCAGCTTGACGGGGGTCTACAATGAGCAGTTCTTC.